This TCR beta chain was identified during a study of blood T cell repertoires in COVID-19. Study overall: The cDNA or gDNA used as material had been derived from T cells, B-cell-depleted T cells, or PBMCs.

Clones were read by immunoSEQ multiplex PCR, and TCRdb kept only the in-frame ones, dropping some. The sample lists some 170,000 clones; 82% were seen once. Trimming left V 3 bases short and J 4 bases short, with 19 bases between. This CDR3 comprises 17 residues. Germline V gene data show CDR1 as KGHSH and CDR2 as LQKENI. The rearrangement joins TRBV18 to TRBJ1-3; no clear D. The material sequenced was peripheral blood. The sequence derives from a woman between 65 and 79 years old with acute or convalescent COVID-19. The CDR3 region is CASSPYRGSSSGNTIYF. The CDR3, as DNA: TGTGCCAGCTCACCGTATCGGGGATCTAGCTCGGGAAACACCATATATTTT.